The next 18 T cell receptor beta chains were all read from a single sample in a study of blood T cell repertoires in COVID-19. TCRdb keeps only in-frame clones here, not all; method: immunoSEQ multiplex PCR. The sample lists some 390,000 clones, around 87% seen once, with 3% in the top ten. The sample taken for sequencing was peripheral blood. These receptors were taken from a human donor in a cohort sampled during active COVID-19.

This sequence joins TRBV3-1 (or the pseudogene TRBV3-2) and TRBJ1-1, with D unresolved. The CDR3 runs 16 residues. Trimming removed 6 bases from V and 1 base from J, with 18 bases in between. CDR1 is LGHDT and CDR2 is YNNKEL in the germline V gene (reference sequence). This CDR3 is CASSPITGFGNTEAFF. DNA for the CDR3: TGTGCCAGCAGTCCTATAACGGGATTTGGGAACACTGAAGCTTTCTTT.

The V gene is TRBV19, the J gene TRBJ1-2, with 7 bases that match TRBD1. The CDR3 loop spans 14 amino acids. The V gene's germline CDR1 is LNHDA and CDR2 SQIVND (reference sequence). J was trimmed by 0 bases and V by 5 bases; bases with no gene match: 3. CDR3: CASSLTGPNYGYTF. In nucleotides, the CDR3 is TGTGCCAGTAGTTTGACAGGGCCTAACTATGGCTACACCTTC.

This chain joins TRBV28 and TRBJ2-7; TRBD1 matches at 7 bases. The CDR3 spans 15 residues. CDR1 and CDR2 (germline): MDHEN, SYDVKM. Germline trimming cut 2 bases from V and 2 bases from J; bases unmatched to any gene: 6. The CDR3 sequence is CASSLPTGQAYEQYF. The CDR3 DNA reads as TGTGCCAGCAGTTTACCGACAGGGCAGGCCTACGAGCAGTACTTC.

The chain recombines TRBV3-1 (or the pseudogene TRBV3-2) with TRBJ1-2, with 7 bases lining up with TRBD1. With 5 bases clipped from V and 1 base from J, the junction kept 10 bases outside the gene matches. Germline V gene sequence: CDR1 LGHDT, CDR2 YNNKEL (reference sequence). This CDR3 contains 16 residues. The CDR3 protein is CASSRGQPAFNYGYTF. As DNA, the CDR3 is TGTGCCAGCAGCAGGGGACAGCCAGCCTTTAACTATGGCTACACCTTC.

The chain is built from TRBV28 and TRBJ1-1; D might be TRBD1 (6 bases). The CDR3 spans 16 residues. Germline V gene sequence: CDR1 MDHEN, CDR2 SYDVKM. V lost 2 bases to trimming and J lost 0 bases, with 13 bases between them. CDR3 DNA sequence: TGTGCCAGCAGTTTAATTTTACCAGGGGTGAACACTGAAGCTTTCTTT. Protein product: CASSLILPGVNTEAFF.

CDR3 region: CASSLVRSEQYF. CDR3 coding DNA: TGTGCCAGCAGCTTAGTTCGTTCCGAGCAGTACTTC. The chain couples TRBV11-2 to TRBJ2-7; no definite D call. Germline V lookup: CDR1 SGHAT, CDR2 FQNNGV. This CDR3 contains 12 residues. The V gene lost 1 base and the J gene lost 6 bases, with 7 bases spanning the gap.

This clone was found once. This may come from a read error, since a much larger clone is one base off. This chain connects TRBV7-3 to TRBJ2-3; D is perhaps TRBD2 (5 bases). Germline V gene sequence: CDR1 SGHTA, CDR2 FQGTGA. The CDR3 is 14 residues long. Trimming cost V 0 bases and J 1 base, with 5 bases left between them. The CDR3 nucleotides read TGTGCCAGCAGCTTAACCGGGGGCACAGATACGCAGTATTTT. Residues: CASSLTGGTDTQYF.

About this clone: This specimen includes other DNA sequences encoding the same CDR3. The chain combines TRBV4-1 with TRBJ2-7, with a possible D match to TRBD2 (5 bases). The length of the CDR3 is 16 residues. Germline CDR1 MGHRA, CDR2 YSYEKL. V was trimmed by 0 bases and J by 0 bases, leaving 12 bases between them. CDR3: CASSQDWPGSSYEQYF. The CDR3, as DNA: TGCGCCAGCAGCCAAGATTGGCCGGGGTCCTCCTACGAGCAGTACTTC.

This clone has a handful of counts. The chain recombines TRBV4-1 with TRBJ1-6, with 8 bases that match TRBD1. The CDR3 consists of 16 residues. Germline lookup yields CDR1 MGHRA and CDR2 YSYEKL. V trimming: 7 bases; J trimming: 10 bases; junction bases outside the gene matches: 15. For the CDR3, the DNA is TGCGCCAGCAAACCCCGGACAGGGATATCGAACTCACCCCTCCACTTT. It is translated as CASKPRTGISNSPLHF.

The V and J genes are TRBV3-1 (or the pseudogene TRBV3-2) and TRBJ1-2, with a possible D match to TRBD1 (5 bases). The ends were cut back, 4 bases at V and 10 bases at J, with 16 bases in the middle. The germline V gene encodes CDR1 LGHDT and CDR2 YNNKEL (reference sequence). This CDR3 spans 13 amino acids. As DNA, the CDR3 is TGTGCCAGCAGCCCGTTTCGGTCGACAGTCTACACCTTC. It is translated as CASSPFRSTVYTF.

The CDR3 region is CARLEREFHEQFF. In DNA, the CDR3 is TGCGCCAGACTAGAGCGGGAGTTCCATGAGCAGTTCTTC. The V and J genes are TRBV10-1 and TRBJ2-1; 8 bases are shared with TRBD2. CDR1 and CDR2 (germline): WNHNN, SYGVQD (reference sequence). The CDR3 is 13 amino acids. V shed 9 bases, J shed 8 bases, and the junction held 9 bases outside the gene matches.

This rearrangement joins TRBV19 to TRBJ2-7; 10 bases agree with TRBD1. Germline V lookup: CDR1 LNHDA, CDR2 SQIVND (reference sequence). The CDR3 is made up of 13 amino acids. V dropped 10 bases and J dropped 1; count of bases not matched to a gene: 4. CDR3 in amino acids: CATGGQGSYEQYF. DNA for the CDR3: TGTGCCACCGGGGGACAGGGGTCCTACGAGCAGTACTTC.

This clone was seen just once. The chain carries TRBV2 and TRBJ1-1, with no clear D. Trimming cost V 6 bases and J 2 bases, with 16 bases left between them. The CDR3 extends over 15 amino acids. CDR1 is SNHLY, CDR2 FYNNEI, per germline. CDR3 protein: CASRYRRSSNTEAFF. The CDR3 region has the DNA TGTGCCAGCAGGTACCGGCGGTCGAGCAACACTGAAGCTTTCTTT.

V and J are TRBV18 and TRBJ1-5; 10 bases map to TRBD1. Germline lookup yields CDR1 KGHSH and CDR2 LQKENI. This CDR3 region has 16 residues. V trimming: 2 bases; J trimming: 2 bases; junction bases outside the gene matches: 3. CDR3 DNA: TGTGCCAGCTCACCATCCGGGACAGGGGGCAATCAGCCCCAGCATTTT. It specifies CASSPSGTGGNQPQHF.

The V call is TRBV5-1, the J call TRBJ2-2, with D possibly being TRBD1 (6 bases). In germline, CDR1 is SGHRS, CDR2 YFSETQ. The length of the CDR3 is 14 residues. V was shortened by 6 bases and J by 3 bases, with 12 bases between the two germline ends. The CDR3 DNA reads as TGCGCCAGCATGGGGCCAGGGGACACCGGGGAGCTGTTTTTT. Protein: CASMGPGDTGELFF.

V is TRBV19 and J is TRBJ1-5; weak D call: TRBD1 (5 bases). This CDR3 spans 17 amino acids. The V end lost 2 bases, the J end lost 7 bases, and 21 bases lay between the germline ends. The germline V gene encodes CDR1 LNHDA and CDR2 SQIVND (reference sequence). The CDR3 is CASSIKGSGGTGQPQHF. In DNA, the CDR3 is TGTGCCAGTAGTATAAAGGGTTCGGGCGGCACAGGCCAGCCCCAGCATTTT.

The chain combines TRBV5-8 with TRBJ2-3; 7 bases match TRBD1. The CDR3 spans 14 residues. The trim removed 6 bases at V and 2 bases at J, leaving 6 bases unmatched. Germline CDR1 reads SGHTS; CDR2 reads YDEGEE. The CDR3 sequence is CASTLGTVTDTQYF. The DNA of the CDR3 is TGTGCCAGCACCCTAGGGACAGTCACAGATACGCAGTATTTT.

The chain employs TRBV18 and TRBJ2-7; the match to TRBD1 covers 7 bases. The germline V gene encodes CDR1 KGHSH and CDR2 LQKENI. Trimming at V came to 1 base and at J to 3 bases, leaving 9 bases not matched to a gene. This CDR3 has 16 residues. CDR3 sequence: CASSPRGDSPHYEQYF. For the CDR3, the DNA is TGTGCCAGCTCACCACGTGGGGACAGTCCCCACTACGAGCAGTACTTC.